The next 28 T cell receptor beta chains were all read from a single sample in a study of T cell responses to AZD1222 COVID-19 vaccine. Profiled with immunoSEQ multiplex PCR; TCRdb holds only in-frame clones, not every one. The data hold some 120,000 clones, with more than 85% observed a single time. Sample: peripheral blood, taken on day 0 of MenACWY control vaccination. The receptors were sampled from an adult in good health.

The rearrangement joins TRBV7-8 to TRBJ2-7, with TRBD1 as a possible D gene (6 bases). Trimming removed 5 bases from V and 6 bases from J, with 17 bases in between. CDR1 SGHVS and CDR2 FQNEAQ come from the germline V gene. The CDR3 length is 14 residues. This CDR3 is CASSLRQDSGEQYF. The CDR3 nucleotides read TGTGCCAGCAGCCTCAGACAGGACTCGGGCGAGCAGTACTTC.

As DNA, the CDR3 is TGTGCCAGCAGCCCGGGGGGACAGTTTTACTATGGCTACACCTTC. It codes for CASSPGGQFYYGYTF. The gene calls are TRBV5-4 and TRBJ1-2; 7 positions agree with TRBD1. Germline lookup yields CDR1 SGHNT and CDR2 YYREEE (reference sequence). The V and J ends lost 4 bases and 3 bases, in that order; junction bases with no gene match: 9. The CDR3 sequence is 15 residues long.

The rearrangement links TRBV3-1 (or the pseudogene TRBV3-2) to TRBJ2-7, with 13 bases matching TRBD2. Trimming cost V 6 bases and J 0 bases; bases outside gene matches: 2. The CDR3 is 15 residues long. CDR1 LGHDT and CDR2 YNNKEL come from the germline V gene (reference sequence). The CDR3 DNA reads TGTGCCAGCAGTCGGACTAGCGGGAGCTCCTACGAGCAGTACTTC. Translating it yields CASSRTSGSSYEQYF.

The chain uses TRBV15 and TRBJ2-1, with TRBD1 identical over 7 bases. Trimming took 1 base from V and 5 from J; bases not matched to a gene: 11. The CDR3 spans 17 residues. CDR1 LNHNV and CDR2 YYDKDF come from the germline V gene (reference sequence). As DNA, the CDR3 is TGTGCCACCAGCAGAGGATTAGGGGGCGACTTGGACAATGAGCAGTTCTTC. This translates into CATSRGLGGDLDNEQFF.

This clone was seen only once. The chain joins TRBV29-1 to TRBJ2-1, with 15 bases identical to TRBD2. V shed 7 bases, J shed 3 bases, and the junction held 10 bases outside the gene matches. Germline assignment: CDR1 SQVTM and CDR2 ANQGSEA. There are 17 residues in the CDR3. The CDR3 region has the DNA TGCAGCGCTAAAGGGACTAGCGGGAGGTCCGACTACAATGAGCAGTTCTTC. Protein: CSAKGTSGRSDYNEQFF.

V gene TRBV5-4 combines with J gene TRBJ2-2, with D possibly being TRBD1 (5 bases). This CDR3 is built from 17 residues. The germline V gene encodes CDR1 SGHNT and CDR2 YYREEE (reference sequence). Trimming took off 2 bases at V and 2 bases at J, with 16 bases between the two ends. The CDR3, as DNA: TGTGCCAGCAGCTTCCCCGGGTGGGGCCTTAACACCGGGGAGCTGTTTTTT. This translates into CASSFPGWGLNTGELFF.

V usage is TRBV7-2 and J usage is TRBJ2-1; 9 bases are shared with TRBD1. Trimming took 5 bases from V and 5 from J; bases not matched to a gene: 7. Germline V gives CDR1 SGHTA, CDR2 FQGNSA. This CDR3 region has 15 residues. The CDR3 region is CASSPDRGIHNEQFF. CDR3 nucleotides: TGTGCCAGCAGCCCCGACAGGGGGATTCACAATGAGCAGTTCTTC.

This rearrangement joins TRBV2 to TRBJ2-5; TRBD2 agrees at 7 bases. Unmatched junction bases numbered 8, after V lost 7 bases and J lost 0 bases. Germline CDR1 is SNHLY and CDR2 is FYNNEI. This CDR3 is 15 amino acids long. CDR3 protein: CASTKKRDNQETQYF. CDR3 sequence (DNA): TGTGCCAGCACCAAGAAGCGGGATAACCAAGAGACCCAGTACTTC.

J is TRBJ2-7 and V is TRBV28; 7 bases map to TRBD1. Losses at the gene ends were 6 bases for V and 5 bases for J; bases not matched to a gene: 16. Germline CDR1 and CDR2: MDHEN and SYDVKM. This CDR3 spans 16 amino acids. The CDR3 region is CASSPRGEGAIHEQYF. CDR3 sequence (DNA): TGTGCCAGCAGCCCCCGGGGCGAGGGGGCTATCCACGAGCAGTACTTC.

The chain carries TRBV10-3 and TRBJ1-2, with a tentative D call TRBD1 (5 bases). Per the germline V gene, CDR1 is ENHRY and CDR2 is SYGVKD. CDR3 length: 16 amino acids. V lost 0 bases to trimming and J lost 4 bases, with 15 bases between them. CDR3 region: CAISESRWGRPYGYTF. DNA for the CDR3: TGTGCCATCAGTGAGTCGAGATGGGGACGGCCCTATGGCTACACCTTC.

The rearrangement uses TRBV27 and TRBJ1-1; the match to TRBD1 covers 9 bases. Trimming at V came to 5 bases and at J to 5 bases, leaving 9 bases not matched to a gene. Germline values: CDR1 MNHEY, CDR2 SMNVEV (reference sequence). The CDR3 covers 15 residues. This chain's CDR3 is CASSVGTGLWTEAFF. The CDR3, as DNA: TGTGCCAGCAGTGTAGGGACAGGGCTTTGGACTGAAGCTTTCTTT.

The rearrangement joins TRBV6-5 to TRBJ2-7, with a weak D call TRBD2 (5 bases). Trimming stripped 0 bases from V and 4 bases from J, with 10 bases between. This CDR3 has 14 residues. Germline V gives CDR1 MNHEY, CDR2 SVGAGI. The CDR3 loop is CASSYSAEGYEQYF. CDR3 nucleotide sequence: TGTGCCAGCAGTTACTCGGCTGAGGGATACGAGCAGTACTTC.

The chain couples TRBV5-5 to TRBJ1-6, with D possibly matching TRBD1 (5 bases). CDR3 length equals 20 residues. The V end was cut by 3 bases, the J end by 2 bases, with 24 bases between. Germline lookup yields CDR1 SGHKS and CDR2 YYEKEE (reference sequence). CDR3 in amino acids: CASSSAPPGRGHTYNSPLHF. As DNA, the CDR3 is TGTGCCAGCAGCTCGGCACCCCCGGGGAGGGGTCATACCTATAATTCACCCCTCCACTTT.

V is TRBV5-1 and J is TRBJ1-1, with 10 positions matching TRBD1. The CDR3 has 14 amino acids. Germline-derived CDR1 and CDR2 are SGHRS and YFSETQ. With V trimmed by 4 bases and J by 7 bases, 7 bases remained unmatched. In DNA form, the CDR3 reads TGCGCCAGCAGCGAAATGACAGGGGGCGGTGAAGCTTTCTTT. Translating it yields CASSEMTGGGEAFF.

The CDR3 DNA follows: TGTGCCAGCACTACCTTTAACCAAAGGGAGCAGTTCTTC. Its translation is CASTTFNQREQFF. The chain carries TRBV6-5 and TRBJ2-1; D unclear. The germline V gene has CDR1 MNHEY and CDR2 SVGAGI. Trimming removed 7 bases at V and 10 bases at J, with 17 bases between. The CDR3 length is 13 residues.

This clone was recorded only once. At one boundary the junction diverges from the germline segment, which might be a read error. Other nucleotide sequences in the sample specify the same CDR3. The J gene is TRBJ1-3, the V gene TRBV30, with D possibly being TRBD1 (6 bases). CDR3 length: 13 amino acids. CDR1 and CDR2 from the germline V gene are GTSNPN and SVGIG (reference sequence). CDR3 protein: CAWSVAGGNTIYF. The CDR3 nucleotides read TGTGCCTGGAGTGTAGCCGGGGGCAACACTATATATTTT.

The rearrangement links TRBV19 to TRBJ2-7; 12 nucleotides line up with TRBD2. CDR3 length equals 15 residues. V lost 3 bases to trimming and J lost 4 bases; unmatched junction nucleotides: 4. In germline, CDR1 is LNHDA, CDR2 SQIVND (reference sequence). The CDR3 DNA reads as TGTGCCAGTAGTATTCTAGCGGGAGGGACTTACGAGCAGTACTTC. The encoded protein is CASSILAGGTYEQYF.

This clone was recorded only once. The chain is built from TRBV19 and TRBJ2-1; TRBD2 aligns across 11 bases. Trimming cost V 5 bases and J 5 bases; bases outside gene matches: 20. CDR1 and CDR2 from the germline V gene are LNHDA and SQIVND (reference sequence). This CDR3 spans 20 amino acids. The CDR3: CASSPKTSGMLWFSDNEQFF. CDR3 DNA: TGTGCCAGTAGTCCTAAGACTAGCGGGATGTTATGGTTTAGCGACAATGAGCAGTTCTTC.

The V gene is TRBV7-9, the J gene TRBJ1-2, with D uncertain. Between the trimmed V and J ends, which lost 3 bases and 7 bases, there was a span of 12 bases. Germline V lookup: CDR1 SEHNR, CDR2 FQNEAQ (reference sequence). The CDR3 totals 13 residues. The CDR3 is CASSFWPNLGYTF. CDR3 DNA: TGTGCCAGCAGCTTTTGGCCTAACCTTGGCTACACCTTC.

This clone was found once. V gene TRBV2 combines with J gene TRBJ2-1; no firm D call. The V gene's germline CDR1 is SNHLY and CDR2 FYNNEI. Trimming stripped 6 bases from V and 0 bases from J, with 15 bases between. The length of the CDR3 is 16 residues. The chain's CDR3 is CASSGLGLSSYNEQFF. The DNA of the CDR3 is TGTGCCAGCAGCGGCCTAGGATTAAGCTCCTACAATGAGCAGTTCTTC.

The V call is TRBV7-9, the J call TRBJ1-2, with D tentatively TRBD1 (5 bases). The V gene's germline CDR1 is SEHNR and CDR2 FQNEAQ (reference sequence). CDR3 length: 13 residues. V lost 0 bases and J lost 8, with 10 bases in between. As DNA, the CDR3 is TGTGCCAGCAGCTTAGCGGACCGGGACGGCTACACCTTC. Its translation is CASSLADRDGYTF.

This chain joins TRBV30 and TRBJ1-2; D remains unclear. This CDR3 has 13 residues. The V gene's germline CDR1 is GTSNPN and CDR2 SVGIG (reference sequence). Trimming took off 5 bases at V and 1 base at J, with 11 bases between the two ends. In nucleotides, the CDR3 is TGTGCCTGGGAACAGTCTTATAACTATGGCTACACCTTC. This sequence encodes CAWEQSYNYGYTF.

The J gene is TRBJ1-2, the V gene TRBV12-3 or TRBV12-4; D unclear. V lost 1 base and J lost 8, with 8 bases in between. This CDR3 is built from 12 residues. CDR3 nucleotide sequence: TGTGCCAGCAGTTTAGAGGGCCAGGGCTACACCTTC. It translates to CASSLEGQGYTF.

The table lists this clone with a few counts. V gene TRBV30 combines with J gene TRBJ1-4, with D hard to call. Germline-derived CDR1 and CDR2 are GTSNPN and SVGIG (reference sequence). V was cut by 5 bases and J by 15 bases, with 16 bases left in between. CDR3 size: 11 residues. The CDR3 protein is CAWAFGRVVFF. The CDR3 region has the DNA TGTGCCTGGGCCTTTGGACGGGTAGTGTTTTTT.

The rearrangement joins TRBV2 to TRBJ2-3, with 8 bases matching TRBD2. The CDR3 sequence is 17 residues long. Germline V lookup: CDR1 SNHLY, CDR2 FYNNEI. After removal of 8 bases from V and 3 bases from J, the junction contained 16 bases not matched to a gene. CDR3 amino acids: CASGHQSKLAATDTQYF. The DNA of the CDR3 is TGTGCCAGCGGCCACCAGAGTAAACTAGCGGCTACAGATACGCAGTATTTT.

This sequence joins TRBV2 and TRBJ2-1; D could derive from TRBD1 or TRBD2 (6 bases each). Germline V gene data show CDR1 as SNHLY and CDR2 as FYNNEI. Trimming took 6 bases from V and 7 from J, leaving 16 bases between them. The length of the CDR3 is 14 residues. The CDR3 is CASSERGGPNEQFF. CDR3 nucleotide sequence: TGTGCCAGCAGCGAAAGAGGGGGGCCGAATGAGCAGTTCTTC.

V and J are TRBV7-7 and TRBJ1-4, with D possibly being TRBD1 (6 bases). The CDR3 is made up of 20 amino acids. CDR1 is SSHAT and CDR2 is FNYEAQ in the germline V gene (reference sequence). V was shortened by 0 bases and J by 0 bases, with 20 bases between the two germline ends. The DNA of the CDR3 is TGTGCCAGCAGCTTAGCGCGTGGCAGGGGAGCCCTTGCAACTAATGAAAAACTGTTTTTT. Encoded protein: CASSLARGRGALATNEKLFF.

The genes are TRBV10-3 and TRBJ1-1, with D perhaps matching TRBD1 (5 bases). V was clipped by 3 bases and J by 6 bases, with 17 bases between them. Germline V CDR1 and CDR2: ENHRY, SYGVKD. This CDR3 comprises 15 residues. In nucleotides, the CDR3 is TGTGCCATCAGTGAATACGAGGGCGTGGGACCTGAAGCTTTCTTT. It translates to CAISEYEGVGPEAFF.